The next 11 T cell receptor beta chains were all read from a single sample in a study of T cell repertoires in cytomegalovirus infection. No antigen has been assigned to these receptors. TCRdb passed the reads through MiXCR, listing each CDR3 protein once. The sample contains 340,000 or so distinct CDR3 sequences, about 25% of which appear only once. The specimen comprised cultured PBMCs, sampled from culture after CMV antigen stimulation. The origin of the receptors is a human donor in good health (CMV status not recorded). Some clones in this sample may be carry-over from other donors' samples.

The table lists this clonotype with a few counts. V gene TRBV12-3 or TRBV12-4 combines with J gene TRBJ1-5; weak D call: TRBD1 (6 bases). V lost 0 bases and J 4 bases, leaving 13 bases between the germline ends. CDR3 length: 16 residues. The CDR3: CASSLALLDRNQPQHF. CDR3 nucleotide sequence: TGTGCCAGCAGTTTAGCGCTATTAGACAGGAATCAGCCCCAGCATTTT.

The chain employs TRBV9 and TRBJ1-3, with D hard to call. CDR1 and CDR2 (germline): SGDLS, YYNGEE. V gave up 2 bases and J gave up 0 bases, with 6 bases separating them. CDR3 length equals 14 residues. The CDR3 DNA sequence: TGTGCCAGCAGCGTCCTGGACTCTGGAAACACCATATATTTT. Its translation: CASSVLDSGNTIYF.

This rearrangement joins TRBV28 to TRBJ1-1; the D gene is possibly TRBD1 (6 bases). The CDR3 runs to 15 residues. V lost 2 bases and J lost 2, with 12 bases in between. The germline V gene encodes CDR1 MDHEN and CDR2 SYDVKM. CDR3 residues: CASSLVSGVNTEAFF. CDR3 DNA: TGTGCCAGCAGTTTAGTGTCAGGGGTTAACACTGAAGCTTTCTTT.

This clonotype was recorded many times. In DNA, the CDR3 is TGTGCCAGCAGTTGGACACGCGGCACAGATACGCAGTATTTT. It translates to CASSWTRGTDTQYF. This sequence joins TRBV28 and TRBJ2-3; weak D call: TRBD1 (5 bases). Germline CDR1 is MDHEN and CDR2 is SYDVKM. The CDR3 is 14 residues long. The V end lost 4 bases, the J end lost 1 base, and 9 bases lay between the germline ends. Variable domain in full (rest from reference TRBV28 and TRBJ2-3): DVKVTQSSRYLVKRTGEKVFLECVQDMDHENMFWYRQDPGLGLRLIYFSYDVKMKEKGDIPEGYSVSREKKERFSLILESASTNQTSMYLCASSWTRGTDTQYFGPGTRLTVL.

This clonotype showed up just a few times. The J gene is TRBJ2-7, the V gene TRBV20-1; 7 positions agree with TRBD2. The germline V gene encodes CDR1 DFQATT and CDR2 SNEGSKA (reference sequence). The CDR3 runs to 13 residues. With V trimmed by 1 base and J by 3 bases, 3 bases remained unmatched. Written as DNA, the CDR3 is TGCAGTGCTAGAGGACTAGCCGACTACGAGCAGTACTTC. It specifies CSARGLADYEQYF.

This clonotype was counted at least ten times. V gene TRBV7-2 combines with J gene TRBJ1-2; TRBD1 is a possible D gene (6 bases). Trimming shortened V by 5 bases and J by 7 bases, and 17 bases separated the two germline ends. Germline V CDR1 and CDR2: SGHTA, FQGNSA. CDR3 size: 14 residues. CDR3 amino acids: CASSTGGTKSGYTF. The CDR3, as DNA: TGTGCCAGCAGCACGGGGGGGACAAAGTCTGGCTACACCTTC.

The CDR3 here is CASSIDDRSNQPQHF. As DNA, the CDR3 is TGTGCCAGTAGTATAGATGACAGGAGCAATCAGCCCCAGCATTTT. The chain combines TRBV19 with TRBJ1-5; possibly TRBD1 for D (6 bases). CDR1 is LNHDA, CDR2 SQIVND, per germline (reference sequence). V lost 0 bases and J lost 1, with 7 bases in between. The CDR3 sequence is 15 residues long.

CDR3 protein: CATSGLAGVNEQFF. CDR3 DNA: TGTGCCACCAGTGGACTAGCGGGCGTCAATGAGCAGTTCTTC. The gene calls are TRBV24-1 and TRBJ2-1; TRBD2 agrees at 10 bases. Germline V CDR1 and CDR2: KGHDR, SFDVKD. The CDR3 spans 14 residues. V shed 5 bases, J shed 6 bases, and the junction held 3 bases outside the gene matches.

The chain employs TRBV4-1 and TRBJ1-5; D is unresolved. CDR3 length: 17 residues. The V end was cut by 0 bases, the J end by 0 bases, with 12 bases between. Per the germline V gene, CDR1 is MGHRA and CDR2 is YSYEKL. The DNA for the CDR3 is TGCGCCAGCAGCCAAGACTCGGCTGCTACTAGCAATCAGCCCCAGCATTTT. Encoded protein: CASSQDSAATSNQPQHF.

The chain combines TRBV20-1 with TRBJ2-5; 7 nucleotides line up with TRBD1. This CDR3 is 13 amino acids long. J gave up 5 bases and V 3 bases, and 6 bases lay outside the gene matches. CDR1 is DFQATT, CDR2 SNEGSKA, per germline (reference sequence). In DNA form, the CDR3 reads TGCAGTGCTAGGGACAGGCGAACGGAGACCCAGTACTTC. This gives the protein CSARDRRTETQYF.

The V gene is TRBV20-1, the J gene TRBJ2-3; 8 bases are shared with TRBD1. Germline CDR1 is DFQATT and CDR2 is SNEGSKA (reference sequence). The trim removed 6 bases at V and 1 base at J, leaving 6 bases unmatched. The CDR3 covers 14 residues. CDR3 protein: CSARQGLGTDTQYF. The CDR3 region has the DNA TGCAGTGCAAGACAGGGGCTTGGCACAGATACGCAGTATTTT.